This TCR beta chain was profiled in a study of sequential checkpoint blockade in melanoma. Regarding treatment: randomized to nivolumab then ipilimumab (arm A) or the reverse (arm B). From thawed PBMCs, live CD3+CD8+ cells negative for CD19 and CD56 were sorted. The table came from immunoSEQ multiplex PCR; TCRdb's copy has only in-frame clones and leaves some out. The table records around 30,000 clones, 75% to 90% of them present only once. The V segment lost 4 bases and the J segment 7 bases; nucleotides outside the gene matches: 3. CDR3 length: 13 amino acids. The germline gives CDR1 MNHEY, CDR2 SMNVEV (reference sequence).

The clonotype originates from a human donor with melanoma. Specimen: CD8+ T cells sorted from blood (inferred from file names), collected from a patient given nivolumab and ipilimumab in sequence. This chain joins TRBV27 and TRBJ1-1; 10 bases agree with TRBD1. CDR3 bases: TGTGCCAGCAGTTACGGGACAGGGGTTGAAGCTTTCTTT. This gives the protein CASSYGTGVEAFF.